Sequencing of this TCR beta chain was carried out in a study of T-cell reconstitution after alpha-beta-depleted transplantation in children. The CDR3 is 16 amino acids. Trimming took 3 bases from V and 4 from J, leaving 18 bases between them. Germline V CDR1 and CDR2: KGHSH, LQKENI. Unique molecular identifiers featured in how the TCRbeta library was prepared. TCRdb analysed the PCR reads with MiXCR anew, one entry per CDR3 protein. The sample consists of 140,000 or so distinct CDR3 sequences, around 10% of them appearing once. This clonotype was observed a few times. The receptor was isolated from a female patient between 2 and 15 years old who had a stem cell transplant for congenital amegakaryocytic thrombocytopenia, so the T cells may come from the graft donor. The rearrangement joins TRBV18 to TRBJ1-2, with D unresolved. Specimen: PBMCs, mostly from graft donor cells, collected 180 days after TCRalphabeta/CD19-depleted stem cell transplant. CDR3 bases: TGTGCCAGCTCACCCCGCCCTGCGACCAACTCCTATGGCTACACCTTC. Its protein product is CASSPRPATNSYGYTF.